The T cell receptor (beta chain) under discussion was sequenced for a study of CD8 T cells in Susac syndrome. Study summary: Susac syndrome patients were untreated, on corticosteroids with some adding intravenous immunoglobulin, or on intravenous immunoglobulin only. General study findings and limits: The CD4+ T cell repertoires, which came from Susac syndrome patients, showed no sign of clonal expansion.

The table lists this clonotype with a count of one. Its antigen is still unknown. Negative isolation was applied to CD8+ and CD4+ T cells, and FACS enrichment was applied to TEMRA cells. V lost 0 bases and J 5 bases, leaving 7 bases between the germline ends. Germline V gene sequence: CDR1 MGHRA, CDR2 YSYEKL. The CDR3 extends over 14 amino acids. An input of about 0.5 to 1 ug of RNA was subjected to reverse transcription using random hexamers. immunoSEQ multiplex PCR amplified TCR beta CDR3 across 54 Vbeta, 13 Jbeta. From the immunoSEQ multiplex PCR reads, TCRdb called clonotypes with MiXCR, one entry per CDR3 protein. Here the sample spans about 140,000 distinct CDR3 sequences, just under 95% being singletons.

The V gene is TRBV4-1, the J gene TRBJ2-2; no reliable D call. The sequence came from a human donor with Susac syndrome. The sample consisted of CD4+ T cells from PBMCs. The chain's CDR3 is CASSQEMLTGELFF. The DNA of the CDR3 is TGCGCCAGCAGCCAAGAAATGTTGACCGGGGAGCTGTTTTTT.